This passage covers 30 T cell receptor beta chains from one sample sequenced in a study of post-analysis software for immune sequencing data. Unique molecular identifiers had been added to the TCR beta cDNA libraries. Each CDR3 protein is one row after TCRdb ran MiXCR on the PCR reads. The table lists some 890,000 distinct CDR3 sequences, around 50% of them singletons, with approximately 4.3% in the top ten. Study findings and constraints: TRBV5-6, TRBV5-1 and TRBV20-1 belonged to a set of roughly 5 TRBV segments that were more frequent in patients than controls.

Antigens of these TCRs are unknown. Sample: blood. The receptors here all came from a girl between 10 and 17 years old with multiple sclerosis.

The rearrangement uses TRBV6-5 and TRBJ2-7, with D tentatively TRBD1 or TRBD2 (5 bases each). CDR3 size: 13 residues. Per germline, CDR1 MNHEY and CDR2 SVGAGI. Trimming pared 6 bases from V and 1 base from J, leaving 10 bases between. In nucleotides, the CDR3 is TGTGCCAGCAGAGAGGGGCAATCCTACGAGCAGTACTTC. Translation: CASREGQSYEQYF.

This clonotype was recorded a few times. V and J are TRBV5-1 and TRBJ2-7; the match to TRBD1 covers 7 bases. The junction had 13 bases not matched to a gene; V was cut back by 1 base and J by 0 bases. The CDR3 length is 18 residues. CDR1 is SGHRS, CDR2 YFSETQ, per germline. CDR3 sequence: CASSLSFIRGRVSYEQYF. CDR3 nucleotides: TGCGCCAGCAGCTTGAGCTTTATTAGGGGGCGCGTCTCCTACGAGCAGTACTTC.

The chain employs TRBV5-6 and TRBJ2-7; D call uncertain. The germline gives CDR1 SGHDT, CDR2 YYEEEE. The ends were cut back, 0 bases at V and 3 bases at J, with 13 bases in the middle. The CDR3 contains 15 residues. The CDR3 spells CASSLAPQEIYEQYF. DNA of the CDR3: TGTGCCAGCAGCTTGGCCCCCCAGGAGATCTACGAGCAGTACTTC.

The chain joins TRBV29-1 to TRBJ2-1, with 7 nucleotides matching TRBD2. This CDR3 spans 14 amino acids. Germline V CDR1 and CDR2: SQVTM, ANQGSEA. Germline trimming cut 7 bases from V and 5 bases from J; bases unmatched to any gene: 11. The CDR3 region is CSATGEGGHNEQFF. CDR3 bases: TGCAGCGCCACAGGTGAGGGAGGGCACAATGAGCAGTTCTTC.

The chain combines TRBV4-1 with TRBJ1-1, with TRBD1 identical over 7 bases. The V gene end was trimmed by 3 bases and the J gene end by 11 bases; junction bases not matched to a gene: 18. Germline CDR1 and CDR2: MGHRA and YSYEKL. The CDR3 runs 16 residues. This CDR3 is CASSHAPGTEGPRAFF. CDR3 DNA: TGCGCCAGCAGCCATGCTCCCGGGACAGAGGGTCCTAGGGCTTTCTTT.

The genes are TRBV12-3 or TRBV12-4 and TRBJ2-7; D remains unclear. Trimming took off 3 bases at V and 0 bases at J, with 9 bases between the two ends. The length of the CDR3 is 14 residues. The CDR3 spells CASSFNTFSYEQYF. The CDR3, as DNA: TGTGCCAGCAGTTTTAACACTTTCTCCTACGAGCAGTACTTC.

This clonotype has more than one count but fewer than ten. The chain employs TRBV4-2 and TRBJ2-5, with 13 bases aligning to TRBD2. The V and J ends lost 4 bases and 4 bases, in that order; junction bases with no gene match: 12. The CDR3 is 18 amino acids. The germline gives CDR1 LGHNA, CDR2 YNFKEQ. The CDR3 loop is CASSLKGLAGEGGETQYF. The DNA of the CDR3 is TGTGCCAGCAGCCTTAAAGGACTAGCGGGAGAGGGTGGAGAGACCCAGTACTTC.

This chain joins TRBV12-3 or TRBV12-4 and TRBJ1-1; unclear D gene. Trimming shortened V by 7 bases and J by 6 bases, and 12 bases separated the two germline ends. The CDR3 loop spans 12 amino acids. The CDR3 sequence is CASTLSEAEAFF. The CDR3 DNA is TGTGCCAGCACCTTGAGTGAGGCTGAAGCTTTCTTT.

This sequence joins TRBV4-1 and TRBJ1-1; D ambiguous. The CDR3 length is 14 residues. From germline, CDR1 is MGHRA and CDR2 YSYEKL. V dropped 4 bases and J dropped 0 bases, with 9 bases sitting between them. The DNA of the CDR3 is TGCGCCAGCAGCCGACGTTTCATGAACACTGAAGCTTTCTTT. As protein: CASSRRFMNTEAFF.

The chain is built from TRBV6-6 and TRBJ1-2, with 8 positions matching TRBD1. Per the germline V gene, CDR1 is MNHNY and CDR2 is SVGAGI (reference sequence). The CDR3 has 15 amino acids. With 5 bases clipped from V and 3 bases from J, the junction kept 8 bases outside the gene matches. This CDR3 reads CASSTPTGVDYGYTF. CDR3 DNA sequence: TGTGCCAGCAGTACACCGACAGGGGTCGACTATGGCTACACCTTC.

This clonotype was detected only once. The J gene is TRBJ2-3, the V gene TRBV25-1; 11 bases align to TRBD2. Losses at the gene ends were 5 bases for V and 8 bases for J; bases not matched to a gene: 9. Germline assignment: CDR1 MGHDK and CDR2 SYGVNS. The CDR3 runs 15 residues. CDR3 loop: CASSQGTSGSGTQYF. The CDR3 region has the DNA TGTGCCAGCAGTCAAGGTACTAGCGGGAGTGGTACGCAGTATTTT.

CDR3 sequence reads: CASSQDMAFPYEQYF. The CDR3 DNA reads TGCGCCAGCAGCCAAGATATGGCTTTTCCGTACGAGCAGTACTTC. The chain has TRBV4-1 and TRBJ2-7; D unresolved. Germline values: CDR1 MGHRA, CDR2 YSYEKL. This CDR3 spans 15 amino acids. The germline V and J ends were trimmed by 0 bases and 4 bases, with 13 bases remaining between them.

The chain carries TRBV24-1 and TRBJ2-1; 9 bases match TRBD2. The V segment lost 7 bases and the J segment 0 bases; nucleotides outside the gene matches: 6. The CDR3 loop spans 16 amino acids. The germline gives CDR1 KGHDR, CDR2 SFDVKD. CDR3 bases: TGTGCCACCAGCCTAAGCGGGGGGTCCTCCTACAATGAGCAGTTCTTC. Its translation is CATSLSGGSSYNEQFF.

This clonotype occurred once. The genes are TRBV10-3 and TRBJ2-1, with 8 positions matching TRBD2. J was trimmed by 3 bases and V by 11 bases; bases with no gene match: 12. The CDR3 spans 15 residues. Germline V lookup: CDR1 ENHRY, CDR2 SYGVKD. CDR3 in amino acids: CASPTAAGGYNEQFF. As DNA, the CDR3 is TGTGCCTCCCCCACGGCGGCGGGGGGCTACAATGAGCAGTTCTTC.

V usage is TRBV3-1 and J usage is TRBJ2-1; D is unresolved. Trimming removed 4 bases at V and 7 bases at J, with 14 bases between. Germline V gives CDR1 LGHDT, CDR2 YNNKEL (reference sequence). The CDR3 has 14 residues. The CDR3 reads CASSPRITGNEQFF. CDR3 nucleotide sequence: TGTGCCAGCAGCCCCCGAATAACGGGTAATGAGCAGTTCTTC.

The chain recombines TRBV6-6 with TRBJ1-2; a weak D match, TRBD1 (5 bases). This CDR3 contains 14 residues. The V gene lost 5 bases and the J gene lost 4 bases, with 14 bases spanning the gap. The germline V gene has CDR1 MNHNY and CDR2 SVGAGI (reference sequence). The CDR3 bases are TGTGCCAGCAGTCCCCAGGGAATCGCCTATGGCTACACCTTC. It is translated as CASSPQGIAYGYTF.

A few counts support this clonotype. This chain joins TRBV7-3 and TRBJ2-1; D not certain. Trimming left V 5 bases short and J 0 bases short, with 11 bases between. The CDR3 runs to 15 residues. The germline V gene encodes CDR1 SGHTA and CDR2 FQGTGA. CDR3 region: CASSGSGDSYNEQFF. The CDR3, as DNA: TGTGCCAGCAGCGGTAGTGGGGACTCCTACAATGAGCAGTTCTTC.

The chain recombines TRBV5-1 with TRBJ2-3; 13 positions match TRBD2. The CDR3 contains 18 residues. V trimming: 4 bases; J trimming: 0 bases; junction bases outside the gene matches: 8. In germline, CDR1 is SGHRS, CDR2 YFSETQ. CDR3 region: CASSRGLAGASSTDTQYF. CDR3 DNA: TGCGCCAGCAGCCGAGGACTAGCGGGGGCCTCTAGCACAGATACGCAGTATTTT.

This chain joins TRBV6-5 and TRBJ2-1, with 8 bases matching TRBD2. This CDR3 is 15 amino acids long. V shed 2 bases, J shed 5 bases, and the junction held 5 bases outside the gene matches. Germline CDR1 reads MNHEY; CDR2 reads SVGAGI. CDR3 DNA sequence: TGTGCCAGCAGTTACGACCGGGAGGGGGACAATGAGCAGTTCTTC. Protein sequence: CASSYDREGDNEQFF.

This clonotype turned up a few times. The chain is built from TRBV6-5 and TRBJ1-2; 7 bases agree with TRBD1. CDR3 length equals 14 residues. In germline, CDR1 is MNHEY, CDR2 SVGAGI. V shed 6 bases, J shed 1 base, and the junction held 5 bases outside the gene matches. CDR3 in DNA: TGTGCCAGCAGGGCAGGGGGGGGTAACTATGGCTACACCTTC. This codes for CASRAGGGNYGYTF.

This clonotype was seen more than once but under ten times. V is TRBV20-1 and J is TRBJ2-4, with D perhaps TRBD2 (5 bases). Deletions cut 4 bases from V and 1 base from J, with 14 bases between. This CDR3 comprises 15 residues. Germline lookup yields CDR1 DFQATT and CDR2 SNEGSKA (reference sequence). The CDR3: CSAIGGGRAKNIQYF. The DNA of the CDR3 is TGCAGTGCTATCGGAGGTGGACGGGCCAAAAACATTCAGTACTTC.

The chain carries TRBV7-9 and TRBJ2-5; possible D gene TRBD2, 5 bases. The CDR3 has 14 residues. In germline, CDR1 is SEHNR, CDR2 FQNEAQ (reference sequence). Trimming pared 5 bases from V and 3 bases from J, leaving 13 bases between. The CDR3: CASSPEVGEETQYF. CDR3 nucleotide sequence: TGTGCCAGCAGCCCAGAGGTCGGGGAAGAGACCCAGTACTTC.

The chain recombines TRBV12-3 or TRBV12-4 with TRBJ2-1; TRBD2 matches 12 bases. V gave up 6 bases and J gave up 7 bases; unmatched junction bases: 10. The CDR3 spans 16 residues. CDR3 DNA: TGTGCCAGCAGCCCCACGACTAGCGGGGGCCTGAATGAGCAGTTCTTC. Protein product: CASSPTTSGGLNEQFF.

This clonotype was picked up a small number of times. V and J are TRBV7-2 and TRBJ2-7; D is unclear. Germline assignment: CDR1 SGHTA and CDR2 FQGNSA. Between the trimmed V and J ends, which lost 5 bases and 3 bases, there was a span of 8 bases. CDR3 size: 12 residues. The CDR3 sequence is CASSPAGYEQYF. The CDR3 DNA is TGTGCCAGCAGCCCCGCAGGCTACGAGCAGTACTTC. The full variable domain, with the rest looked up from reference TRBV7-2 and TRBJ2-7, is GAGVSQSPSNKVTEKGKDVELRCDPISGHTALYWYRQSLGQGLEFLIYFQGNSAPDKSGLPSDRFSAERTGGSVSTLTIQRTQQEDSAVYLCASSPAGYEQYFGPGTRLTVT.

There are a few counts of this clonotype. The chain employs TRBV29-1 and TRBJ2-1, with TRBD1 matching 9 bases. The CDR3 contains 14 residues. With 6 bases clipped from V and 2 bases from J, the junction kept 5 bases outside the gene matches. Per the germline V gene, CDR1 is SQVTM and CDR2 is ANQGSEA. This CDR3 reads CSVRQGDAYNEQFF. Written as DNA, the CDR3 is TGCAGCGTAAGACAGGGGGACGCCTACAATGAGCAGTTCTTC.

This clonotype came up a few times. The rearrangement uses TRBV6-5 and TRBJ2-7, with 12 nucleotides matching TRBD2. Germline CDR1 reads MNHEY; CDR2 reads SVGAGI. J lost 2 bases, V lost 5 bases, and 7 bases had no gene match. The CDR3 has 16 residues. CDR3 DNA sequence: TGTGCCAGCAGTCGGACTAGCGGGACGTTCACCTACGAGCAGTACTTC. Translation gives CASSRTSGTFTYEQYF.

V and J are TRBV5-1 and TRBJ2-3; 7 bases align to TRBD1. The CDR3 extends over 15 amino acids. Germline CDR1 is SGHRS and CDR2 is YFSETQ. After removal of 4 bases from V and 0 bases from J, the junction contained 5 bases not matched to a gene. For the CDR3, the DNA is TGCGCCAGCAGCCAGCCGGGACAGAGCACAGATACGCAGTATTTT. This gives the protein CASSQPGQSTDTQYF. The full variable domain, rest sourced from reference TRBV5-1 and TRBJ2-3, is KAGVTQTPRYLIKTRGQQVTLSCSPISGHRSVSWYQQTPGQGLQFLFEYFSETQRNKGNFPGRFSGRQFSNSRSEMNVSTLELGDSALYLCASSQPGQSTDTQYFGPGTRLTVL.

The V and J genes are TRBV4-1 and TRBJ2-5, with 12 bases aligning to TRBD2. The CDR3 loop spans 17 amino acids. CDR1 MGHRA and CDR2 YSYEKL come from the germline V gene. V was clipped by 3 bases and J by 4 bases; unmatched bases: 9. In DNA form, the CDR3 reads TGCGCCAGCAGCCACGATATACCGGGACTAGCGGGAGAGACCCAGTACTTC. Its protein is CASSHDIPGLAGETQYF.

The chain recombines TRBV6-5 with TRBJ1-1; no definite D call. The CDR3 is 13 amino acids. Germline CDR1 is MNHEY and CDR2 is SVGAGI. Trimming pared 0 bases from V and 8 bases from J, leaving 10 bases between. This chain's CDR3 is CASSYSWGGEAFF. The CDR3, as DNA: TGTGCCAGCAGTTACTCATGGGGTGGGGAAGCTTTCTTT.

V gene TRBV20-1 combines with J gene TRBJ2-3, with D possibly being TRBD2 (6 bases). The CDR3 totals 12 residues. V dropped 5 bases and J dropped 14 bases, with 20 bases sitting between them. Per germline, CDR1 DFQATT and CDR2 SNEGSKA (reference sequence). This CDR3 is CSASNRDSYPYF. The CDR3 region has the DNA TGCAGTGCTTCCAACCGGGACTCCTACCCGTATTTT.